A single sample is the source of the 27 T cell receptor beta chains below, sequenced in a study of blood T cell repertoires in COVID-19. TCRdb's table, derived via immunoSEQ multiplex PCR, lists solely in-frame clones and lacks some. The table records 150,000 or so clones, around 86% of them present only once. Source material: peripheral blood. These receptors were taken from a man aged 18 to 29 with acute or convalescent COVID-19.

This chain joins TRBV7-9 and TRBJ1-2; the match to TRBD1 covers 8 bases. In germline, CDR1 is SEHNR, CDR2 FQNEAQ (reference sequence). The CDR3 covers 14 residues. The J segment lost 5 bases and the V segment lost 0 bases, leaving 2 bases of the junction unmatched. The CDR3 nucleotides are TGTGCCAGCAGCTTAGCTCAGGGGGCTTATGGCTACACCTTC. Its protein is CASSLAQGAYGYTF.

The chain links TRBV9 to TRBJ2-3, with 8 bases matching TRBD1. With 3 bases clipped from V and 2 bases from J, the junction kept 5 bases outside the gene matches. CDR1 is SGDLS, CDR2 YYNGEE, per germline. This CDR3 is built from 15 residues. CDR3 in DNA: TGTGCCAGCAGCGGCCGGGACAGGATCACAGATACGCAGTATTTT. Translated, it gives CASSGRDRITDTQYF.

The chain recombines TRBV7-9 with TRBJ1-6, with D unresolved. Germline CDR1 is SEHNR and CDR2 is FQNEAQ (reference sequence). The germline V and J ends were trimmed by 5 bases and 9 bases, with 8 bases remaining between them. The CDR3 runs 12 residues. The CDR3: CASSEGGSPLHF. CDR3 nucleotide sequence: TGTGCCAGCAGCGAGGGCGGTTCACCCCTCCACTTT.

The V gene is TRBV18, the J gene TRBJ1-1; 8 bases match TRBD1. Trimming took 3 bases from V and 0 from J; bases not matched to a gene: 9. This CDR3 spans 17 amino acids. CDR1 is KGHSH and CDR2 is LQKENI in the germline V gene. This CDR3 is CASSPGTGGRLNTEAFF. The DNA of the CDR3 is TGTGCCAGCTCACCGGGGACAGGTGGACGTTTGAACACTGAAGCTTTCTTT.

The rearrangement joins TRBV5-8 to TRBJ1-5; TRBD1 matches 9 bases. Per the germline V gene, CDR1 is SGHTS and CDR2 is YDEGEE. V dropped 5 bases and J dropped 1; count of bases not matched to a gene: 4. The CDR3 consists of 15 residues. The CDR3: CASRGGQGSNQPQHF. In DNA, the CDR3 is TGTGCCAGCAGGGGGGGACAGGGAAGCAATCAGCCCCAGCATTTT.

The chain is built from TRBV3-1 (or the pseudogene TRBV3-2) and TRBJ2-3; D is possibly TRBD2 (6 bases). Germline CDR1 reads LGHDT; CDR2 reads YNNKEL (reference sequence). This CDR3 spans 18 amino acids. The V end was cut by 4 bases, the J end by 0 bases, with 20 bases between. This chain's CDR3 is CASSPSDQTGESTDTQYF. Written as DNA, the CDR3 is TGTGCCAGCAGCCCAAGTGACCAGACGGGGGAGAGCACAGATACGCAGTATTTT.

The V call is TRBV7-3, the J call TRBJ2-5; 8 nucleotides match TRBD2. The V gene's germline CDR1 is SGHTA and CDR2 FQGTGA. V was pared by 5 bases and J by 2 bases, with 7 bases of the junction left unmatched. This CDR3 spans 15 amino acids. The CDR3 region is CASSAGLARQETQYF. Written as DNA, the CDR3 is TGTGCCAGCAGCGCCGGACTAGCAAGGCAAGAGACCCAGTACTTC. The variable domain in full, with the rest retrieved from reference TRBV7-3 and TRBJ2-5, is GAGVSQTPSNKVTEKGKYVELRCDPISGHTALYWYRQSLGQGPEFLIYFQGTGAADDSGLPNDRFFAVRPEGSVSTLKIQRTERGDSAVYLCASSAGLARQETQYFGPGTRLLVL.

The chain recombines TRBV3-1 (or the pseudogene TRBV3-2) with TRBJ1-6, with D maybe TRBD1 (6 bases). The V gene's germline CDR1 is LGHDT and CDR2 YNNKEL (reference sequence). Trimming removed 1 base from V and 6 bases from J, with 10 bases in between. The CDR3 has 15 residues. CDR3 region: CASSQAGVGNSPLHF. The CDR3 region has the DNA TGTGCCAGCAGCCAAGCAGGGGTTGGTAATTCACCCCTCCACTTT.

V usage is TRBV19 and J usage is TRBJ1-2; 10 positions match TRBD1. In germline, CDR1 is LNHDA, CDR2 SQIVND (reference sequence). The V segment lost 6 bases and the J segment 4 bases; nucleotides outside the gene matches: 11. The CDR3 has 16 residues. CDR3 loop: CASRPGQGILRYGYTF. The DNA of the CDR3 is TGTGCCAGTAGGCCGGGACAGGGGATCCTACGCTATGGCTACACCTTC.

V usage is TRBV30 and J usage is TRBJ1-6, with 12 bases identical to TRBD1. V lost 5 bases to trimming and J lost 11 bases; unmatched junction nucleotides: 4. CDR3 length: 13 amino acids. Germline V gene data show CDR1 as GTSNPN and CDR2 as SVGIG (reference sequence). The CDR3 region is CAWWDRGPAPLHF. The CDR3 DNA sequence: TGTGCCTGGTGGGACAGGGGGCCTGCACCCCTCCACTTT.

In its sample, this clone was seen once. The chain carries TRBV11-3 and TRBJ2-5; 7 nucleotides match TRBD2. J gave up 5 bases and V 4 bases, and 4 bases lay outside the gene matches. The CDR3 is made up of 13 amino acids. Germline values: CDR1 SGHNT, CDR2 YENEEA. CDR3 bases: TGTGCCAGCAGCTCGGACGGGGGGGAGACCCAGTACTTC. As protein: CASSSDGGETQYF. Using reference TRBV11-3 and TRBJ2-5 for the parts outside the CDR3, the full variable domain is EAGVVQSPRYKIIEKKQPVAFWCNPISGHNTLYWYLQNLGQGPELLIRYENEEAVDDSQLPKDRFSAERLKGVDSTLKIQPAELGDSAVYLCASSSDGGETQYFGPGTRLLVL.

V gene TRBV24-1 combines with J gene TRBJ2-3; D is perhaps TRBD1 (6 bases). V was cut by 3 bases and J by 3 bases, with 12 bases left in between. The CDR3 contains 15 residues. Germline CDR1 and CDR2: KGHDR and SFDVKD. For the CDR3, the DNA is TGTGCCACCAGTGATCCCCGGACAGCAACAGATACGCAGTATTTT. Its translation is CATSDPRTATDTQYF.

The chain couples TRBV6-5 to TRBJ1-2, with D possibly matching TRBD1 (5 bases). This CDR3 spans 11 amino acids. Trimming removed 11 bases at V and 6 bases at J, with 13 bases between. Looked up from germline, CDR1 is MNHEY and CDR2 is SVGAGI. CDR3 in DNA: TGTGCCGCCCACGGGGGAAATGGCTACACCTTC. Its protein product is CAAHGGNGYTF.

The chain couples TRBV27 to TRBJ1-1; TRBD1 is a possible D gene (6 bases). Trimming took 5 bases from V and 1 from J, leaving 14 bases between them. There are 15 residues in the CDR3. Germline V gene data show CDR1 as MNHEY and CDR2 as SMNVEV (reference sequence). The CDR3 nucleotides read TGTGCCAGCAGTCACGGACAGCGCGGGAACACTGAAGCTTTCTTT. Protein product: CASSHGQRGNTEAFF.

The V and J genes are TRBV2 and TRBJ2-6, with TRBD1 matching 10 bases. The V gene's germline CDR1 is SNHLY and CDR2 FYNNEI. The CDR3 has 18 residues. V shed 7 bases and J 0 bases; nucleotides not matched to a gene: 9. This CDR3 is CASKPGTGVSSGANVLTF. The CDR3 DNA reads TGTGCCAGCAAGCCCGGGACAGGGGTAAGCTCTGGGGCCAACGTCCTGACTTTC.

This rearrangement joins TRBV10-3 to TRBJ1-1; TRBD1 might be the D (5 bases). Trimming shortened V by 6 bases and J by 6 bases, and 14 bases separated the two germline ends. The CDR3 is made up of 13 amino acids. Germline assignment: CDR1 ENHRY and CDR2 SYGVKD. In DNA form, the CDR3 reads TGTGCCATCAGCGCCTCGGGGGGGGCTGAAGCTTTCTTT. Translating it yields CAISASGGAEAFF.

This sequence joins TRBV5-1 and TRBJ1-4; TRBD1 matches at 7 bases. Germline-derived CDR1 and CDR2 are SGHRS and YFSETQ. The CDR3 consists of 14 residues. V shed 0 bases, J shed 8 bases, and the junction held 4 bases outside the gene matches. DNA for the CDR3: TGCGCCAGCAGCTTGGTACAGGGGAACGAAAAACTGTTTTTT. The encoded protein is CASSLVQGNEKLFF.

The rearrangement links TRBV19 to TRBJ2-3, with TRBD2 identical over 9 bases. The CDR3 totals 13 residues. V lost 9 bases and J lost 2; bases outside the gene matches: 3. Per the germline V gene, CDR1 is LNHDA and CDR2 is SQIVND (reference sequence). CDR3 sequence reads: CASLAGNTDTQYF. The CDR3 bases are TGTGCCAGCCTAGCGGGGAACACAGATACGCAGTATTTT.

The chain employs TRBV11-2 and TRBJ2-3; D uncertain. V was shortened by 0 bases and J by 11 bases, with 6 bases between the two germline ends. Germline V CDR1 and CDR2: SGHAT, FQNNGV. The CDR3 loop spans 11 amino acids. Here the CDR3 DNA reads TGTGCCAGCAGCTTAGATTTTAAGCAGTATTTT. This codes for CASSLDFKQYF.

V gene TRBV4-2 combines with J gene TRBJ1-5; the D is unclear. The CDR3 extends over 12 amino acids. V was shortened by 1 base and J by 6 bases, with 4 bases between the two germline ends. Germline loops: CDR1 LGHNA, CDR2 YNFKEQ. The CDR3: CASSQGGQPQHF. The CDR3 bases are TGTGCCAGCAGCCAAGGCGGTCAGCCCCAGCATTTT.

The table lists this clone with a few counts. This chain links TRBV19 with TRBJ1-2, with 9 bases matching TRBD1. Germline V gives CDR1 LNHDA, CDR2 SQIVND (reference sequence). The trim removed 6 bases at V and 4 bases at J, leaving 9 bases unmatched. The CDR3 has 15 amino acids. CDR3 in DNA: TGTGCCAGTAGCCGAAGACAGGGGGAAGGCTATGGCTACACCTTC. Translation gives CASSRRQGEGYGYTF.

This chain uses TRBV12-5 with TRBJ1-2; TRBD1 is a possible D gene (5 bases). This CDR3 contains 14 residues. Looked up from germline, CDR1 is LGHNT and CDR2 is FRNRAP. Trimming pared 4 bases from V and 4 bases from J, leaving 13 bases between. The CDR3 nucleotides are TGTGCTAGTGGTTCATACGGGGGAGGCTATGGCTACACCTTC. Amino acid sequence: CASGSYGGGYGYTF.

Only one count was recorded for this clone. The CDR3 spells CASTESTGGGTPLHF. In DNA form, the CDR3 reads TGCGCCAGCACCGAATCGACAGGGGGCGGAACACCCCTCCACTTT. This chain uses TRBV5-1 with TRBJ1-6; TRBD1 agrees at 10 bases. The CDR3 has 15 amino acids. V gave up 6 bases and J gave up 11 bases; unmatched junction bases: 11. Per germline, CDR1 SGHRS and CDR2 YFSETQ. The complete variable domain, with remaining parts taken from reference TRBV5-1 and TRBJ1-6, reads KAGVTQTPRYLIKTRGQQVTLSCSPISGHRSVSWYQQTPGQGLQFLFEYFSETQRNKGNFPGRFSGRQFSNSRSEMNVSTLELGDSALYLCASTESTGGGTPLHFGNGTRLTVT.

The chain is built from TRBV15 and TRBJ1-6; 8 nucleotides line up with TRBD1. Germline V gene sequence: CDR1 LNHNV, CDR2 YYDKDF (reference sequence). The J segment lost 7 bases and the V segment lost 4 bases, leaving 3 bases of the junction unmatched. There are 14 residues in the CDR3. The CDR3 is CATSIGQGNSPLHF. CDR3 sequence (DNA): TGTGCCACCAGCATCGGACAGGGAAATTCACCCCTCCACTTT.

The chain couples TRBV12-5 to TRBJ1-4, with TRBD1 identical over 7 bases. The CDR3 length is 13 residues. With 7 bases clipped from V and 5 bases from J, the junction kept 4 bases outside the gene matches. Germline V gives CDR1 LGHNT, CDR2 FRNRAP. The CDR3 protein is CASASGQNEKLFF. CDR3 coding DNA: TGTGCTAGTGCCTCGGGACAGAATGAAAAACTGTTTTTT.

The rearrangement uses TRBV6-6 and TRBJ1-5; 8 nucleotides agree with TRBD1. V was clipped by 6 bases and J by 6 bases; unmatched bases: 13. The CDR3 is 16 residues long. Germline values: CDR1 MNHNY, CDR2 SVGAGI (reference sequence). Written as DNA, the CDR3 is TGTGCCAGCAGGAGCCTTTCAGGGGGCGGTACTCAGCCCCAGCATTTT. It is translated as CASRSLSGGGTQPQHF.

The chain links TRBV12-3 or TRBV12-4 to TRBJ1-6; D unresolved. There are 12 residues in the CDR3. The V end lost 5 bases, the J end lost 10 bases, and 9 bases lay between the germline ends. CDR3 region: CASSPRISPLHF. CDR3 nucleotides: TGTGCCAGCAGTCCTAGAATATCACCCCTCCACTTT.